The next 6 T cell receptor beta chains were all read from a single sample in a study of blood T cell repertoires in COVID-19. This table comes from immunoSEQ multiplex PCR, and its TCRdb copy is limited to in-frame clones, with some not included. This sample carries around 300,000 clones, around 90% of them seen once, and the ten largest clones take 0.94%. The sample taken for sequencing was peripheral blood. These receptors all come from a woman in her 40s who had recovered from COVID-19.

V usage is TRBV5-1 and J usage is TRBJ2-1, with 8 bases that match TRBD2. Germline V gene lookup returns CDR1 SGHRS and CDR2 YFSETQ. The J segment lost 0 bases and the V segment lost 4 bases, leaving 6 bases of the junction unmatched. The CDR3 consists of 16 residues. The CDR3 DNA reads TGCGCCAGCAGCGGGAGCAGCGGGAGCTCCTACAATGAGCAGTTCTTC. It translates to CASSGSSGSSYNEQFF.

This sequence joins TRBV7-8 and TRBJ1-2; TRBD1 aligns across 7 bases. The CDR3 length is 17 residues. The V gene's germline CDR1 is SGHVS and CDR2 FQNEAQ. V was clipped by 5 bases and J by 1 base; unmatched bases: 13. CDR3 nucleotide sequence: TGTGCCAGCAGCCCACGACAGGGAGGAGTGATTAACTATGGCTACACCTTC. Residues: CASSPRQGGVINYGYTF.

This clone appeared once. The J gene is TRBJ1-5, the V gene TRBV6-5; the match to TRBD1 covers 10 bases. This CDR3 region has 15 residues. Germline CDR1 is MNHEY and CDR2 is SVGAGI. J gave up 2 bases and V 4 bases, and 2 bases lay outside the gene matches. CDR3 nucleotides: TGTGCCAGCAGTTTGACAGGGGGCGGCAATCAGCCCCAGCATTTT. Translating gives CASSLTGGGNQPQHF.

The chain recombines TRBV19 with TRBJ1-5; 8 nucleotides line up with TRBD1. V shed 4 bases and J 8 bases; nucleotides not matched to a gene: 16. The germline V gene encodes CDR1 LNHDA and CDR2 SQIVND (reference sequence). CDR3 length equals 17 residues. The chain's CDR3 is CASSTGLGQGKAKPQHF. As DNA, the CDR3 is TGTGCCAGTAGTACGGGCCTAGGACAGGGCAAAGCTAAGCCCCAGCATTTT.

The chain is built from TRBV24-1 and TRBJ2-5, with 9 bases aligning to TRBD2. This CDR3 spans 19 amino acids. CDR1 and CDR2 from the germline V gene are KGHDR and SFDVKD. With 0 bases clipped from V and 0 bases from J, the junction kept 10 bases outside the gene matches. In DNA, the CDR3 is TGTGCCACCAGTGATTTGGGCGGAGCGGGAGGCGGGTACCAAGAGACCCAGTACTTC. Protein: CATSDLGGAGGGYQETQYF.

The chain uses TRBV28 and TRBJ2-7; 10 bases agree with TRBD1. The CDR3 contains 13 residues. Germline V CDR1 and CDR2: MDHEN, SYDVKM. After removal of 6 bases from V and 3 bases from J, the junction contained 2 bases not matched to a gene. Here the CDR3 DNA reads TGTGCCAGCAGGGGACAGGGGATCTACGAGCAGTACTTC. It translates to CASRGQGIYEQYF. The full variable domain, with the rest looked up from reference TRBV28 and TRBJ2-7, is DVKVTQSSRYLVKRTGEKVFLECVQDMDHENMFWYRQDPGLGLRLIYFSYDVKMKEKGDIPEGYSVSREKKERFSLILESASTNQTSMYLCASRGQGIYEQYFGPGTRLTVT.